This TCR beta chain emerged from a study of T cells after yellow fever vaccination. As for the study in general: SMART-Seq v4 Ultra Low Input prepared the low-cell-number fractions. Notes on the study in general: Clones that expanded after primary vaccination mostly reappeared after the booster (roughly 96% CD4, approximately 85% CD8). Some clonotypes, a small share, were shared between CD4 and CD8 compartments.

Synthesis of TCR cDNA relied on 5'RACE template switching, which attached a universal primer site and UMIs. TCRdb ran MiXCR on the 5' RACE reads and lists one entry per CDR3 protein. Of approximately 330,000 distinct CDR3 sequences listed, under 15% are singletons. Comments on this clonotype: The target antigen is unknown.

The ends were cut back, 5 bases at V and 4 bases at J, with 14 bases in the middle. This CDR3 spans 14 amino acids. Per the germline V gene, CDR1 is SGHNT and CDR2 is YENEEA. The receptor was isolated from a man younger than 30 who received the YFV17D yellow fever vaccine. The V gene is TRBV11-3, the J gene TRBJ1-2; D remains ambiguous. The specimen comprised CD4+ T cells sorted from PBMCs, sampled 15 days after the yellow fever booster vaccination. The CDR3 DNA follows: TGTGCCAGCAGCCCCGCTGGAGGGCGCTATGGCTACACCTTC. Translated: CASSPAGGRYGYTF.